This TCR beta chain emerged from a study of T cells after yellow fever vaccination. This clonotype has more than one count but fewer than ten. TCR cDNA, made by 5'RACE template switching, carried an added universal primer site and UMIs. TCRdb reprocessed the 5' RACE reads with MiXCR, giving one entry per CDR3 protein. The sample has about 340,000 distinct CDR3 sequences, 3% to 4.5% seen once. Trimming stripped 9 bases from V and 2 bases from J, with 21 bases between. Looked up from germline, CDR1 is SGHTA and CDR2 is FQGNSA. This CDR3 has 16 amino acids. The sequence derives from a man younger than 30 who received the YFV17D yellow fever vaccine. Sequencing was performed on PBMCs, taken 5 days after the yellow fever booster vaccination. The rearrangement uses TRBV7-2 and TRBJ2-3, with D maybe TRBD2 (6 bases). The CDR3 DNA follows: TGTGCCAGTTCTCAGCGGGTAGCGCAATTCACAGATACGCAGTATTTT. Translated, it gives CASSQRVAQFTDTQYF.